This T cell receptor (beta chain) was identified in a study of PD-1 blockade in classical Hodgkin lymphoma. At the level of the study: The patients were dosed with nivolumab 3 mg/kg, infused intravenously every 2 weeks. Study conclusions and caveats: Patients starting nivolumab less than 1 year after ASCT had lower diversity and were excluded from later analyses. Although disease activity or prior therapy may be involved, causes of the repertoire differences remain undefined. The baseline diversity of complete responders showed similarity to that of newly diagnosed patients.

Sequenced by immunoSEQ multiplex PCR; TCRdb stores in-frame clones only, minus some. This repertoire shows roughly 56,000 clones, roughly 87% found once; its top ten account for roughly 8.1%. Comments on this clone: Its target is not known.

Time point: cycle 4 day 1 (C4D1), after more than 5 weeks of nivolumab. All patients experienced relapse after autologous stem cell transplantation, and brentuximab vedotin exposure was variable. This CDR3 region has 15 residues. Trimming removed 5 bases from V and 1 base from J, with 14 bases in between. In germline, CDR1 is SEHNR, CDR2 FQNEAQ (reference sequence). The clonotype originates from a human donor with classical Hodgkin lymphoma. Sequenced here: peripheral blood mononuclear cells (PBMCs), sampled before the fourth cycle of nivolumab. The chain carries TRBV7-9 and TRBJ1-1, with D possibly being TRBD1 (5 bases). The CDR3 region has the DNA TGTGCCAGCAGCCTAGAGGGGTCTAGGAACACTGAAGCTTTCTTT. Its translation: CASSLEGSRNTEAFF.